This T cell receptor (beta chain) was captured in a study of blood T cells in healthy people across ages. CDR3 length equals 15 residues. Germline V gene lookup returns CDR1 LGHDT and CDR2 YNNKEL (reference sequence). Trimming pared 4 bases from V and 6 bases from J, leaving 15 bases between. For the second PCR, which ran for 7 to 11 cycles, a sample-barcoded 5' primer and a J-beta primer mix were used. TCRdb redid the calling of the 5' RACE reads with MiXCR, one entry per CDR3 protein. The profile shows roughly 800,000 distinct CDR3 sequences, around 36% of them singletons. Staff drew approximately 9.1 milliliters of peripheral blood from each donor.

The chain uses TRBV3-1 and TRBJ2-2, with a possible D match to TRBD1 (5 bases). The clonotype was recovered from a man between 18 and 35 years old in good health. Sequenced material: blood. In DNA, the CDR3 is TGTGCCAGCAGCCCCGTGGGGCCAATTCCCGGGGAGCTGTTTTTT. This translates into CASSPVGPIPGELFF.